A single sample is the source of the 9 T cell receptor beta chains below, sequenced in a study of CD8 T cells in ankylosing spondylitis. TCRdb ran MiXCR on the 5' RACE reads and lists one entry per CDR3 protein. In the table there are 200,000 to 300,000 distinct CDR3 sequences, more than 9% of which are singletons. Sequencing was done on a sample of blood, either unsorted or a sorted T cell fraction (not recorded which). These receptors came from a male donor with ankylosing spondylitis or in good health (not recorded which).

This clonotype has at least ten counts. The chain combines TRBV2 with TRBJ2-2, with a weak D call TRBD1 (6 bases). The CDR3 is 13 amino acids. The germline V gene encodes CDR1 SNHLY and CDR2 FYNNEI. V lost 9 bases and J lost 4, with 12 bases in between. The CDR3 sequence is CASRLQGTGELFF. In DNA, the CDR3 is TGTGCCAGTCGATTACAGGGCACCGGGGAGCTGTTTTTT.

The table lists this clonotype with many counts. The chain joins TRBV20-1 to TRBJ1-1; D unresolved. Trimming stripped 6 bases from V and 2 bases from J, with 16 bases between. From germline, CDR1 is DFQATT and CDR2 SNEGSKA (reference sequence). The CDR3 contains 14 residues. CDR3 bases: TGCAGTGCCCCCGGGCTCGGTGGAAACACTGAAGCTTTCTTT. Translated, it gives CSAPGLGGNTEAFF.

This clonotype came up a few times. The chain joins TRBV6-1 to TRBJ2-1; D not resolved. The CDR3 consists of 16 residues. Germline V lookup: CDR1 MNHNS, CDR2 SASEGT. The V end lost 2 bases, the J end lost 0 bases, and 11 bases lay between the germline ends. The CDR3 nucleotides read TGTGCCAGCAGTGAACGGAGCGTCCGCTCCTACAATGAGCAGTTCTTC. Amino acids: CASSERSVRSYNEQFF.

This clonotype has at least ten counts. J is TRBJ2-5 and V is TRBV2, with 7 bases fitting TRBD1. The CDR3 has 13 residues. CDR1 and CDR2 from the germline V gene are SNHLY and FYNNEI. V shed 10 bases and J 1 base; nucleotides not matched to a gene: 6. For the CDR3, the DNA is TGTGCCAACTCGGGACAGATCCAAGAGACCCAGTACTTC. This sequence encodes CANSGQIQETQYF.

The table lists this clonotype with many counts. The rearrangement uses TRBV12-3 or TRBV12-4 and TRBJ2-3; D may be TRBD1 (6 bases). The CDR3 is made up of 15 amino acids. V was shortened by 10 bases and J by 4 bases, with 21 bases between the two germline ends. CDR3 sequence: CATHQGGILPDTQYF. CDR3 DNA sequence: TGTGCCACCCATCAAGGGGGAATCTTGCCAGATACGCAGTATTTT.

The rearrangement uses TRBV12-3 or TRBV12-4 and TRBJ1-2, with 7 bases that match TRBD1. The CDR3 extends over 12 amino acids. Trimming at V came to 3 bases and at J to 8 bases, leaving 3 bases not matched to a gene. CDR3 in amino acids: CASSLVGGGYTF. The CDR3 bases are TGTGCCAGCAGTTTGGTAGGGGGCGGCTACACCTTC.

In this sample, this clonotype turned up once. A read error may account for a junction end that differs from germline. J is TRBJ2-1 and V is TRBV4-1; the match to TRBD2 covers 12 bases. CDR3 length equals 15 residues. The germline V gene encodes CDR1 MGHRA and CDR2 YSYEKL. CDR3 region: CASSHGTSGFNERFF. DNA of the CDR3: TGCGCCAGCAGCCACGGGACTAGCGGGTTCAATGAGCGGTTCTTC.

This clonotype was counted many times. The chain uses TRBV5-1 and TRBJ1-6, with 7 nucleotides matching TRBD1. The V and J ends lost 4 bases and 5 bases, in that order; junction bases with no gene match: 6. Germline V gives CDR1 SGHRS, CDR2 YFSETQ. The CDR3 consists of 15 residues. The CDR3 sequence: CASSIRDRDNSPLHF. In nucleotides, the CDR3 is TGCGCCAGCAGCATCCGGGACAGAGATAATTCACCCCTCCACTTT.

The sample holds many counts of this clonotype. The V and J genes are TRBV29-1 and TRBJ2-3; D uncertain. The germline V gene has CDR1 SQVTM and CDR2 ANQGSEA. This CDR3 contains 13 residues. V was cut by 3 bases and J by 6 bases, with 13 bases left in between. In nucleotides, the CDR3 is TGCAGCGTTGAGGACCCCAGCAACGATACGCAGTATTTT. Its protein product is CSVEDPSNDTQYF.